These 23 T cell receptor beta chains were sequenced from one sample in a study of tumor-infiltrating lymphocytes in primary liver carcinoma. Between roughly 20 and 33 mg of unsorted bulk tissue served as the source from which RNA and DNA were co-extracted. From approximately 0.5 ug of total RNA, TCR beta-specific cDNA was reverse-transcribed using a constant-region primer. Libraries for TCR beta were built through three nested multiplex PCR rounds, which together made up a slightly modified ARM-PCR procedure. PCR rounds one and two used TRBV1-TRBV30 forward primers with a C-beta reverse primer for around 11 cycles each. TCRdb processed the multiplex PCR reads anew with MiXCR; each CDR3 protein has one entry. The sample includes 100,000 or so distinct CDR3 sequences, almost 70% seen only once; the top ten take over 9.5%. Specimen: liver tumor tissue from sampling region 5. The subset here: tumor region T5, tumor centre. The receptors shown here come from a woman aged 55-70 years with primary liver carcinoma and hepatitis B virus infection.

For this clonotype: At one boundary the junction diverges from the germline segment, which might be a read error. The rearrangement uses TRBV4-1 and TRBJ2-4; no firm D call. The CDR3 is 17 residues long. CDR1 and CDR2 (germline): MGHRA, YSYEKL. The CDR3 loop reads CASSQEWVASPKNIQYF. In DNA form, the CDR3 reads TGCGCCAGCAGCCAAGAGTGGGTTGCCTCACCCAAAAACATTCAGTATTTC.

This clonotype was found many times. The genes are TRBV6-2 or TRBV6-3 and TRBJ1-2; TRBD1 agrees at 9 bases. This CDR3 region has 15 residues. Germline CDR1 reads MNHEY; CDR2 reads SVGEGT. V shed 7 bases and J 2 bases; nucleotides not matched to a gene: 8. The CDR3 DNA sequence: TGTGCCAGCACTCACTCGGGACAGGGAAACTATGGCTACACCTTC. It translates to CASTHSGQGNYGYTF.

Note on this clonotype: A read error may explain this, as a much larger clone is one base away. The chain's CDR3 is CASSIGGRETQYF. The CDR3 DNA reads as TGTGCCAGCAGTATCGGGGGCCGGGAGACCCAGTACTTC. The V gene is TRBV6-1, the J gene TRBJ2-5; the D call may be TRBD1 or TRBD2 (6 bases each). Germline V gene lookup returns CDR1 MNHNS and CDR2 SASEGT. V was clipped by 5 bases and J by 5 bases, with 12 bases between them. The CDR3 is 13 amino acids.

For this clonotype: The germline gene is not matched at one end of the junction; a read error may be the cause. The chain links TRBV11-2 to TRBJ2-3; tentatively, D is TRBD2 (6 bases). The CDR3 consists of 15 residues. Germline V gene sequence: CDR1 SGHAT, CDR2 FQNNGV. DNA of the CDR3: TGTGCCAGCAGCTTGGGCGGGACCATCACAGATACGCAGTTTTTT. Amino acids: CASSLGGTITDTQFF.

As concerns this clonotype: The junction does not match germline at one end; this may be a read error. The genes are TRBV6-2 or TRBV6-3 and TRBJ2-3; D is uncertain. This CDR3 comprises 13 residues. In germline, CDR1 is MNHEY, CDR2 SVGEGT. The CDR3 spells CASSYFNTDTQYF. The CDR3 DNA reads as TGTGCCAGCAGTTACTTTAACACAGATACGCAATATTTT.

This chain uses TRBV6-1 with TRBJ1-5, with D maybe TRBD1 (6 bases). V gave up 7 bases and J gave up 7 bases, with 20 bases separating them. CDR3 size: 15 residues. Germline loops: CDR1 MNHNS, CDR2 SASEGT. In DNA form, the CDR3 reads TGTGCCAGCACCGGTCAGGGACAATCCGTGCAGCCCCAGCATTTT. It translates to CASTGQGQSVQPQHF.

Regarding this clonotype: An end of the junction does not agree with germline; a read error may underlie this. CDR3 sequence (DNA): TGCAGCGTCGAACAGGGATACGTGGGTGAGCAGATCTTC. Amino acids: CSVEQGYVGEQIF. The V and J genes are TRBV29-1 and TRBJ2-1; the D gene is possibly TRBD1 (6 bases). The CDR3 consists of 13 residues. Germline V gene data show CDR1 as SQVTM and CDR2 as ANQGSEA.

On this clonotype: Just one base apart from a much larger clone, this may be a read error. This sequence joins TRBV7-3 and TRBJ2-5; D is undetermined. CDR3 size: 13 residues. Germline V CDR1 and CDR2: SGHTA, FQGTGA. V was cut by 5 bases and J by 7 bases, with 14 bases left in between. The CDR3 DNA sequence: TGTGCCAGCAGCCCGACCACAGATGGGACCCAGTACTTC. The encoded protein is CASSPTTDGTQYF.

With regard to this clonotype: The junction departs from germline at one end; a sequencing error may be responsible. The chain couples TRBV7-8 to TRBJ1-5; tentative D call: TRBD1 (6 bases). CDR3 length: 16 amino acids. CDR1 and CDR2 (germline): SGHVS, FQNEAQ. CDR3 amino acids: CASSPPGRQAVQPQHF. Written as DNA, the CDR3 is TGTGCTAGCAGCCCACCTGGTCGACAGGCAGTACAGCCTCAGCATTTC.

In nucleotides, the CDR3 is TGCGCCAGCAACGTGAATACAGGGGGCGAGACCCAGTACTTC. Translated: CASNVNTGGETQYF. This chain links TRBV5-1 with TRBJ2-5; TRBD1 matches at 9 bases. The CDR3 covers 14 residues. V shed 6 bases and J 5 bases; nucleotides not matched to a gene: 8. The germline gives CDR1 SGHRS, CDR2 YFSETQ.

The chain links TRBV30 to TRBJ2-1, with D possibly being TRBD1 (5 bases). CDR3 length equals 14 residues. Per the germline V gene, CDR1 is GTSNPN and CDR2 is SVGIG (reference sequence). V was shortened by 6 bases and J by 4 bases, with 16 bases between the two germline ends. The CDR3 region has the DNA TGTGCCTGCAGTCGAAGGGGCCTTTACAATGAGCAGTTCTTC. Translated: CACSRRGLYNEQFF.

For the CDR3, the DNA is TGTGCCAGGAGCATGGGGGGAGACAGGGGCATTTCCTTCTCTGGGGCCAACGTCCTGACTTTC. Amino acids: CARSMGGDRGISFSGANVLTF. V is TRBV11-2 and J is TRBJ2-6; 8 nucleotides align to TRBD1. The CDR3 extends over 21 amino acids. J lost 0 bases, V lost 9 bases, and 22 bases had no gene match. Per germline, CDR1 SGHAT and CDR2 FQNNGV.

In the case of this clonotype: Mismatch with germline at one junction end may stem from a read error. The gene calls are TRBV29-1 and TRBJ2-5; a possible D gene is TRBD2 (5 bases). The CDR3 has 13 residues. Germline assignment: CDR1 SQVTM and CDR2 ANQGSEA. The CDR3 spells CSVEGGDQETQYF. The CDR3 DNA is TGCAGTGTTGAGGGTGGGGACCAAGAGACCCAGTACTTC.

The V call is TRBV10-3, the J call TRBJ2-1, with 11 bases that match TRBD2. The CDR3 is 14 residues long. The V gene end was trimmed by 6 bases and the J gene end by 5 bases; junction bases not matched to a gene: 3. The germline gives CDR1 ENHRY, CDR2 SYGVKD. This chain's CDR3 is CAIRELAGDNEQFF. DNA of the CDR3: TGTGCCATCAGGGAACTAGCGGGAGACAATGAGCAGTTCTTC.

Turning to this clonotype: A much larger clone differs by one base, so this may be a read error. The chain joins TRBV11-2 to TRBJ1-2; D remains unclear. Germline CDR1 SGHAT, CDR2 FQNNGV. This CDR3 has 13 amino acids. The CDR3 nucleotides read TGTGACAGCAGTACGGGAGAAAACTATGGCTACACCTTC. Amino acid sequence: CDSSTGENYGYTF.

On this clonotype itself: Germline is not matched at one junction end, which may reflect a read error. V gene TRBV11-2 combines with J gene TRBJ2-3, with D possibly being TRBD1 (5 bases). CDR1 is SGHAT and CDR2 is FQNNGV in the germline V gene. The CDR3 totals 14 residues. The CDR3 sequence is CACSMGPPTDTQYF. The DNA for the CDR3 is TGTGCCTGCAGCATGGGGCCCCCCACAGATACGCAGTATTTT. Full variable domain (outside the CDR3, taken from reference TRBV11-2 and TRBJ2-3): EAGVAQSPRYKIIEKRQSVAFWCNPISGHATLYWYQQILGQGPKLLIQFQNNGVVDDSQLPKDRFSAERLKGVDSTLKIQPAKLEDSAVYLCACSMGPPTDTQYFGPGTRLTVL.

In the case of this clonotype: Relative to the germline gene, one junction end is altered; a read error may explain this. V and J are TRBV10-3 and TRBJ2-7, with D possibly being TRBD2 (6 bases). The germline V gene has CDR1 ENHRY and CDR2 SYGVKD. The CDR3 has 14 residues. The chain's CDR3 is CTISERGSSYEQYF. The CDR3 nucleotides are TGTACCATCAGTGAACGGGGGAGCTCCTACGAGCAGTACTTC.

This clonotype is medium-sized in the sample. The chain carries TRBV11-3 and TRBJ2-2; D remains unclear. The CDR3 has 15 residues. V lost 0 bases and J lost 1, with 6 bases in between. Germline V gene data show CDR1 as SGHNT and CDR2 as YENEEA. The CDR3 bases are TGTGCCAGCAGCTTAGATAAAGGGAACACCGGGGAGCTGTTTTTT. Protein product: CASSLDKGNTGELFF.

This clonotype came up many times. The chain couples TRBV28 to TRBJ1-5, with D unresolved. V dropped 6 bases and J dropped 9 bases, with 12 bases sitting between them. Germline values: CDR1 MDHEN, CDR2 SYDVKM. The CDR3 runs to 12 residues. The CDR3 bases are TGTGCCAGCAGAACGGTCTTACGGCCCCAGCATTTT. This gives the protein CASRTVLRPQHF.

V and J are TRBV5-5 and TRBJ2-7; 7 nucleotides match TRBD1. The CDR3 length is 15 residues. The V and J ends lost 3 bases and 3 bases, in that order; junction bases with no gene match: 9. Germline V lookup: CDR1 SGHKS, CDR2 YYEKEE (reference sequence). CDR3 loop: CASSSRQGALYEQYF. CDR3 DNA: TGTGCCAGCAGCTCGAGACAGGGAGCCCTCTACGAGCAGTACTTC.

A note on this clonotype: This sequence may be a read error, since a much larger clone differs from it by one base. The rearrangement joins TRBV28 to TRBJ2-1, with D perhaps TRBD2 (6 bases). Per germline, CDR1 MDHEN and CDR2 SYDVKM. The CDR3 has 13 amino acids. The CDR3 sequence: CASSNWEVNELFF. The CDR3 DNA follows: TGTGCCAGCAGTAACTGGGAGGTGAATGAGCTGTTCTTC. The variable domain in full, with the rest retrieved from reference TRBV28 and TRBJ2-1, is DVKVTQSSRYLVKRTGEKVFLECVQDMDHENMFWYRQDPGLGLRLIYFSYDVKMKEKGDIPEGYSVSREKKERFSLILESASTNQTSMYLCASSNWEVNELFFGPGTRLTVL.

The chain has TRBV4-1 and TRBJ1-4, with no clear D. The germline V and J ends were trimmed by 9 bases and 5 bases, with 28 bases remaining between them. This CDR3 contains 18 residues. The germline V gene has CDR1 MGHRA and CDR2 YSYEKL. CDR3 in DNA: TGCGCCAGTAACCAAGGAATGAGGCCAGCGGACTCGAATGAAAAACTGTTTTTT. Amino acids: CASNQGMRPADSNEKLFF.

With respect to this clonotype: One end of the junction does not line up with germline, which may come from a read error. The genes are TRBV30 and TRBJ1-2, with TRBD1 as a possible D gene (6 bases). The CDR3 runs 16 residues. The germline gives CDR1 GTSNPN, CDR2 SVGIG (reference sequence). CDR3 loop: CAWSVLQGVRIYGYTF. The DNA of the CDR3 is TGTGCCTGGAGTGTTTTACAGGGAGTCCGCATCTATGGCTACACTTTC.